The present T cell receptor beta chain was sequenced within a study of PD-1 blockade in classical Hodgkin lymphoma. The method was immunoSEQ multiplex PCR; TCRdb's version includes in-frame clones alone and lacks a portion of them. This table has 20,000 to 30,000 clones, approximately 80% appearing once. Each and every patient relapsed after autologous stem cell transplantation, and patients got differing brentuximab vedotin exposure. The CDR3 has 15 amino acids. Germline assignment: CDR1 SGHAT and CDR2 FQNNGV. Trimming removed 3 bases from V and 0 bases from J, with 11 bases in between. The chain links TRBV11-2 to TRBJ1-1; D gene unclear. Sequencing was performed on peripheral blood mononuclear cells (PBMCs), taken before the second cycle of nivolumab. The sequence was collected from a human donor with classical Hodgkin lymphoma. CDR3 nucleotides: TGTGCCAGCAGCTTCGGGGTCACTATGAACACTGAAGCTTTCTTT. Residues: CASSFGVTMNTEAFF.